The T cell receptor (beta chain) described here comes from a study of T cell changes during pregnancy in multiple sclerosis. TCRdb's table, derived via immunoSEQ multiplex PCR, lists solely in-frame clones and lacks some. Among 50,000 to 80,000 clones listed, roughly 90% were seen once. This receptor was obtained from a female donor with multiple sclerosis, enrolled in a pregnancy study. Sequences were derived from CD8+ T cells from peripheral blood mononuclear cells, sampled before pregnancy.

CDR3 protein: CASSLLVAGLTDTQYF. CDR3 nucleotides: TGTGCCAGCAGCTTATTAGTAGCGGGGTTAACAGATACGCAGTATTTT. J is TRBJ2-3 and V is TRBV13, with TRBD2 identical over 8 bases. CDR1 is PRHDT and CDR2 is FYEKMQ in the germline V gene (reference sequence). The ends lost 2 bases at V and 3 bases at J; junction bases unmatched: 7. The CDR3 has 16 amino acids.